This T cell receptor (beta chain) was sequenced in a study of T cell changes during pregnancy in multiple sclerosis. Germline assignment: CDR1 MGHRA and CDR2 YSYEKL. This CDR3 has 15 residues. J lost 3 bases, V lost 5 bases, and 7 bases had no gene match. TCRdb's copy holds only in-frame clones and misses some; the assay was immunoSEQ multiplex PCR. The data hold around 69,000 clones, with more than 85% observed a single time. The sequenced sample was CD8+ T cells from peripheral blood mononuclear cells, obtained before pregnancy. The chain uses TRBV4-1 and TRBJ2-7, with TRBD2 identical over 10 bases. This clonotype was obtained from a female donor with multiple sclerosis, enrolled in a pregnancy study. CDR3 nucleotide sequence: TGCGCCAGCAGCAACATAGCGGGGGGTAGCTACGAGCAGTACTTC. Protein: CASSNIAGGSYEQYF.